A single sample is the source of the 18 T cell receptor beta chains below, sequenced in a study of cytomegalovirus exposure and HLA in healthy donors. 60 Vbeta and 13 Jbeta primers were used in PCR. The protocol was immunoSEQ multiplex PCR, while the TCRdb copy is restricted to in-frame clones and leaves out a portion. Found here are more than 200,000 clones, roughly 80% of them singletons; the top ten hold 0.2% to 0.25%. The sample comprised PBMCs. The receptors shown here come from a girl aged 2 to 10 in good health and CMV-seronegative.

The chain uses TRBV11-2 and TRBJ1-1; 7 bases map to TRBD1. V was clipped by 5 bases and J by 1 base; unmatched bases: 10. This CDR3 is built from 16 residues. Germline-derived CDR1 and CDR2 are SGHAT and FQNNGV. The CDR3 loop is CASSGIGTDRNTEAFF. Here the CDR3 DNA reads TGTGCCAGCAGCGGGATCGGGACAGACAGGAACACTGAAGCTTTCTTT. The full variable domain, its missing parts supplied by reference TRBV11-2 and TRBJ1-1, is EAGVAQSPRYKIIEKRQSVAFWCNPISGHATLYWYQQILGQGPKLLIQFQNNGVVDDSQLPKDRFSAERLKGVDSTLKIQPAKLEDSAVYLCASSGIGTDRNTEAFFGQGTRLTVV.

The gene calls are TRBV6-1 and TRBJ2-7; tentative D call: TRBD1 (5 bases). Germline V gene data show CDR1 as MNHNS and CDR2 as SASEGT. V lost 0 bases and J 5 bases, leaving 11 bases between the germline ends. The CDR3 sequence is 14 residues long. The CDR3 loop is CASSEALSRDEQYF. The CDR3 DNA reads TGTGCCAGCAGTGAAGCGCTTTCCAGGGACGAGCAGTACTTC.

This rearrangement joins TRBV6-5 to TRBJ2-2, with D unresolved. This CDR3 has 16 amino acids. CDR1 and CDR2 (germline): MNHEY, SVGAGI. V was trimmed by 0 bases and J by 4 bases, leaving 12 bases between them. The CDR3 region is CASSYSPDSGTGELFF. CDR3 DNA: TGTGCCAGCAGTTACTCACCGGATTCGGGCACCGGGGAGCTGTTTTTT.

Here the CDR3 DNA reads TGTGCCACCATCTTAATGGCTGAGCAGTTCTTC. Residues: CATILMAEQFF. This chain links TRBV2 with TRBJ2-1; D unresolved. Between the trimmed V and J ends, which lost 10 bases and 9 bases, there was a span of 13 bases. This CDR3 is 11 amino acids long. CDR1 and CDR2 (germline): SNHLY, FYNNEI.

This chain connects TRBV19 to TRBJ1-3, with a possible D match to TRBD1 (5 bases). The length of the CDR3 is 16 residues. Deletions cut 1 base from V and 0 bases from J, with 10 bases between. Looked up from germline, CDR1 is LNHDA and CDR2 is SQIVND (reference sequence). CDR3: CASSIGTGPSGNTIYF. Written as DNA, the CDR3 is TGTGCCAGTAGTATAGGTACAGGACCCTCTGGAAACACCATATATTTT.

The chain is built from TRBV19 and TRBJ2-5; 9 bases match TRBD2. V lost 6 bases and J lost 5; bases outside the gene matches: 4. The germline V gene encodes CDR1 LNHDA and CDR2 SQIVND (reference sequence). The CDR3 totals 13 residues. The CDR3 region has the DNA TGTGCCAGTAGGGGTAGCGGGGGTGAGACCCAGTACTTC. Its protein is CASRGSGGETQYF.

Written as DNA, the CDR3 is TGTGCCAGCAGCTTAGTGGAGCTAGCGAGGAGAGAAGGTCCCTACGAGCAGTACTTC. It yields the protein CASSLVELARREGPYEQYF. The V and J genes are TRBV11-3 and TRBJ2-7, with TRBD2 as a possible D gene (6 bases). In germline, CDR1 is SGHNT, CDR2 YENEEA. The CDR3 length is 19 residues. V was clipped by 1 base and J by 2 bases, with 24 bases between them.

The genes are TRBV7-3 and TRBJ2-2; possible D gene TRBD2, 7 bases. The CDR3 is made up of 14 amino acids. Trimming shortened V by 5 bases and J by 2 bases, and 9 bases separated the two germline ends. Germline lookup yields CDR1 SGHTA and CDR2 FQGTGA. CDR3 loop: CASSGGANTGELFF. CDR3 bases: TGTGCCAGCAGCGGGGGGGCAAACACCGGGGAGCTGTTTTTT.

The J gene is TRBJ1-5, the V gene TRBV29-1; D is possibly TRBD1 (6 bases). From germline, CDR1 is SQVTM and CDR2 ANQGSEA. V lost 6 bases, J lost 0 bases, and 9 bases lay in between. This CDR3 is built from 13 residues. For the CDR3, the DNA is TGCAGCGTGGGGGACAATAGCAATCAGCCCCAGCATTTT. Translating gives CSVGDNSNQPQHF.

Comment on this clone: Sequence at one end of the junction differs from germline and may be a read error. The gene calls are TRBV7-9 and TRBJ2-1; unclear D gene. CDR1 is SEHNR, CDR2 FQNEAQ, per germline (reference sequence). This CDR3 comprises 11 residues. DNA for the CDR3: TGTTCCAGCAGCTTCGACTCCGTTCCGTTCTTC. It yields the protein CSSSFDSVPFF.

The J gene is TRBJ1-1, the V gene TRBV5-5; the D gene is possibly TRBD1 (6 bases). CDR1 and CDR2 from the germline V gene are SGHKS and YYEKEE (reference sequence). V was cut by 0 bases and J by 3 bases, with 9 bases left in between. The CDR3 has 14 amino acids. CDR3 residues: CASSLEDSYTEAFF. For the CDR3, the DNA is TGTGCCAGCAGCTTGGAGGACAGCTACACTGAAGCTTTCTTT.

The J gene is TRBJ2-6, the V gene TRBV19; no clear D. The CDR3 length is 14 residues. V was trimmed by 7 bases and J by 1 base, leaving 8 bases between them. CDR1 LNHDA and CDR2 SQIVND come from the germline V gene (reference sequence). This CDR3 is CASTDTSGANVLTF. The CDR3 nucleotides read TGTGCCAGTACCGATACATCTGGGGCCAACGTCCTGACTTTC.

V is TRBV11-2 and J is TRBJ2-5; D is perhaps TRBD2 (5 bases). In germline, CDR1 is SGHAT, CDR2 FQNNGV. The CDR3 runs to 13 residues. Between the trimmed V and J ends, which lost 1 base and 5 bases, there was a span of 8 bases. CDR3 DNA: TGTGCCAGCAGCTTAGCGGGAACGGAGACCCAGTACTTC. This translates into CASSLAGTETQYF.

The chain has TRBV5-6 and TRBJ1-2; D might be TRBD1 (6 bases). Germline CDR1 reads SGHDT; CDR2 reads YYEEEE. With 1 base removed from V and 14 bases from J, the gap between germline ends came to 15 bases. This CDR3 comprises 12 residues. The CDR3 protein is CASSLTGNARTF. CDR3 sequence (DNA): TGTGCCAGCAGCTTGACAGGGAACGCGCGGACCTTC. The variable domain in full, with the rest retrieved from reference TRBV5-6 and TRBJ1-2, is DAGVTQSPTHLIKTRGQQVTLRCSPKSGHDTVSWYQQALGQGPQFIFQYYEEEERQRGNFPDRFSGHQFPNYSSELNVNALLLGDSALYLCASSLTGNARTFGSGTRLTVV.

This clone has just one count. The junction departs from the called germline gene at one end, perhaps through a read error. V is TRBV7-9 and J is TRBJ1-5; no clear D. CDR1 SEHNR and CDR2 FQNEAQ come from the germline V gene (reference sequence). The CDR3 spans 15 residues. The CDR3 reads CSSSLNAGQNQPQHF. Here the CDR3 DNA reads TGTTCCAGCAGCTTGAATGCGGGCCAAAATCAGCCCCAGCATTTT.

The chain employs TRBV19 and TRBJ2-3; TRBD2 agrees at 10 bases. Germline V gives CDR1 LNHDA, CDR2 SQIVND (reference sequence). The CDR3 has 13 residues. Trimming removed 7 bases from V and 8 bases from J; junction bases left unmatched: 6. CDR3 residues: CASIPSSGSTQYF. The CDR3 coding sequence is TGTGCCAGTATCCCCTCTAGCGGGAGTACGCAGTATTTT. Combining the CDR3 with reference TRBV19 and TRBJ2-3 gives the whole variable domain DGGITQSPKYLFRKEGQNVTLSCEQNLNHDAMYWYRQDPGQGLRLIYYSQIVNDFQKGDIAEGYSVSREKKESFPLTVTSAQKNPTAFYLCASIPSSGSTQYFGPGTRLTVL.

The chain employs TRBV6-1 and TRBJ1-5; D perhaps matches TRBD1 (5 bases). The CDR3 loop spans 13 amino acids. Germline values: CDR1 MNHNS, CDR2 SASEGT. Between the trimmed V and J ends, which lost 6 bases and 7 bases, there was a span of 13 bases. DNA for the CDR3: TGTGCCAGCAGGGGGACCGGAGGGCAGCCCCAGCATTTT. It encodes CASRGTGGQPQHF.

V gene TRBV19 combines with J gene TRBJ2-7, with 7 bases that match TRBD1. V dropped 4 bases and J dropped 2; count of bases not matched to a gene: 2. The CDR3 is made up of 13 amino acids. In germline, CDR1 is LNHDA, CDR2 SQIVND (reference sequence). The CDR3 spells CASSTTGAYEQYF. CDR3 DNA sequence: TGTGCCAGTAGTACTACAGGGGCCTACGAGCAGTACTTC.